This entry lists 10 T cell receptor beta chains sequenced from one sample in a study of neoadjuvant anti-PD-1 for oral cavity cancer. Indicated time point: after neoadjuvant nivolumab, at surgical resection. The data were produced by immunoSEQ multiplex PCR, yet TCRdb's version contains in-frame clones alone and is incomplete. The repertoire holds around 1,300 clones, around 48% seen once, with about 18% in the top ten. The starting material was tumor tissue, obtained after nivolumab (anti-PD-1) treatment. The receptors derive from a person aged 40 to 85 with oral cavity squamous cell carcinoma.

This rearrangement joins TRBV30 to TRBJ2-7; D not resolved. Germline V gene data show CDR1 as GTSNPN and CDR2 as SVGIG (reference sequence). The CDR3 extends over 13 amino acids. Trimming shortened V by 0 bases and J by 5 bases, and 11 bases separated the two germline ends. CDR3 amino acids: CAWSVSPINEQYF. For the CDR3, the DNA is TGTGCCTGGAGTGTATCCCCGATCAACGAGCAGTACTTC.

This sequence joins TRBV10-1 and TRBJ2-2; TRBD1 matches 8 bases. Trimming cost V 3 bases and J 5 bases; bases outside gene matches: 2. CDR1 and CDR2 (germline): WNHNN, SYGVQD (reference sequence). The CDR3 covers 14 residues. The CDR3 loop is CASSERQGTGELFF. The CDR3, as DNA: TGCGCCAGCAGTGAACGACAGGGGACCGGGGAGCTGTTTTTT.

CDR3 residues: CAISPKGYTDTQYF. The CDR3 nucleotides read TGTGCCATCAGTCCAAAAGGTTACACAGATACGCAGTATTTT. The V and J genes are TRBV10-3 and TRBJ2-3; D gene ambiguous. The V end lost 5 bases, the J end lost 2 bases, and 11 bases lay between the germline ends. Germline V gene sequence: CDR1 ENHRY, CDR2 SYGVKD. CDR3 length equals 14 residues.

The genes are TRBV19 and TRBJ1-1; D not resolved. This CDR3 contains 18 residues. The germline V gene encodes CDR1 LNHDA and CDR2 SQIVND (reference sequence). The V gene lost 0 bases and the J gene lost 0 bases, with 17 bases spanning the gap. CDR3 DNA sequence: TGTGCCAGTAGTATAGATTTGGGGTCAGGCGCCTTGAACACTGAAGCTTTCTTT. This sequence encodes CASSIDLGSGALNTEAFF.

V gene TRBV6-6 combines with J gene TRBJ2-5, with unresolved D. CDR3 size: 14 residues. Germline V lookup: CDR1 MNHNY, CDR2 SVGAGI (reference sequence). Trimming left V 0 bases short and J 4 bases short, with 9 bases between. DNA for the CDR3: TGTGCCAGCAGTTACTCTGGCAGGAGAGAGACCCAGTACTTC. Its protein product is CASSYSGRRETQYF.

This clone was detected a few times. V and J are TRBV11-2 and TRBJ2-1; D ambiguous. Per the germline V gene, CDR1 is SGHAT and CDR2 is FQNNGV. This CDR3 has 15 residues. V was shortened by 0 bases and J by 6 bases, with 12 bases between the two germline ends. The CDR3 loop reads CASSLEATWGNEQFF. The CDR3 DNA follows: TGTGCCAGCAGCTTAGAAGCAACCTGGGGCAATGAGCAGTTCTTC.

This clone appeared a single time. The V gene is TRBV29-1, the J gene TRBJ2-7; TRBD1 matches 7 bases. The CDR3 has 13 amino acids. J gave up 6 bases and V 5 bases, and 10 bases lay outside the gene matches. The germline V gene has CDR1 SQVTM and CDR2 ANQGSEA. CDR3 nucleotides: TGCAGCGTTTCCACAGGGGCCCCCCCCGAGCAGTACTTC. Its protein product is CSVSTGAPPEQYF.

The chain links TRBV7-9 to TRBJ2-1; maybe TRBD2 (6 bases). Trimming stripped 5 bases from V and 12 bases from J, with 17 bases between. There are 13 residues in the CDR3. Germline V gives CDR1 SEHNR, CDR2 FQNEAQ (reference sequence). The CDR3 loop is CASSLGDSLGQFF. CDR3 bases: TGTGCCAGCAGCCTCGGGGACTCACTAGGGCAGTTCTTC.

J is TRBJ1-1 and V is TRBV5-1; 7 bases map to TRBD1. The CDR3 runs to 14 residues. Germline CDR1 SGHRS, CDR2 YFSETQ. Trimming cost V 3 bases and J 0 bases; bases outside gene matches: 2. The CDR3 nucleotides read TGCGCCAGCAGCTGGGGACAGATGAACACTGAAGCTTTCTTT. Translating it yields CASSWGQMNTEAFF.

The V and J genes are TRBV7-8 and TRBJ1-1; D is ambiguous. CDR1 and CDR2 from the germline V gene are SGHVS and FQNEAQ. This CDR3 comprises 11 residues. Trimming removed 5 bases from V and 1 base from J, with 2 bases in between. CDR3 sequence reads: CASSQNTEAFF. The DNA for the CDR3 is TGTGCCAGCAGCCAGAACACTGAAGCTTTCTTT.